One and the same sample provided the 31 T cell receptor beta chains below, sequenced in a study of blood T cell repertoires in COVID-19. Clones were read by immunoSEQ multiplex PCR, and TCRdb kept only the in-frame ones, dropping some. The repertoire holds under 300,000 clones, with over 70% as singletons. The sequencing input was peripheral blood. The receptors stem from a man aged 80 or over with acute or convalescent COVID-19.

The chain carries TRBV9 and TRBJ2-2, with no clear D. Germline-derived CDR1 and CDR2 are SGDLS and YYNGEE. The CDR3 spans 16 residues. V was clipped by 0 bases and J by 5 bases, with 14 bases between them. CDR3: CASSVAVAVGTGELFF. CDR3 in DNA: TGTGCCAGCAGCGTAGCTGTAGCAGTGGGTACCGGGGAGCTGTTTTTT.

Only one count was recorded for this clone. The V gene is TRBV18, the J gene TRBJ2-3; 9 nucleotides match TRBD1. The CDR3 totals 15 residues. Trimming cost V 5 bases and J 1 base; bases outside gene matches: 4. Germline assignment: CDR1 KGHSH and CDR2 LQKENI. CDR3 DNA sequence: TGTGCCAGCTCATACGGACAGGGGCGCACAGATACGCAGTATTTT. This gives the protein CASSYGQGRTDTQYF.

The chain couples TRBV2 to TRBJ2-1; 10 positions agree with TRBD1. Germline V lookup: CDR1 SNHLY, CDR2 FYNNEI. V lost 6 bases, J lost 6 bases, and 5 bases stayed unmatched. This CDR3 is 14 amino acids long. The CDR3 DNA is TGTGCCAGCAGCTCGAGACAGGGGGCCAATGAGCAGTTCTTC. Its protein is CASSSRQGANEQFF.

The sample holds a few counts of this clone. Here the CDR3 DNA reads TGTGCCAGCAGTGTAGCGTATCCTTCCTACAATGAGCAGTTCTTC. This translates into CASSVAYPSYNEQFF. The J gene is TRBJ2-1, the V gene TRBV6-4; D might be TRBD2 (5 bases). Trimming removed 4 bases at V and 1 base at J, with 11 bases between. The CDR3 has 15 amino acids. Germline V gene lookup returns CDR1 MRHNA and CDR2 SNTAGT.

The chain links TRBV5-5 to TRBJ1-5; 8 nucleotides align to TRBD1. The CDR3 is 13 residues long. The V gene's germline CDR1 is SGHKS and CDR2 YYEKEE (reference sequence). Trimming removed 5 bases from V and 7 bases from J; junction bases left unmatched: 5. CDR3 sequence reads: CASSPDRGQPQHF. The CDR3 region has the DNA TGTGCCAGCAGTCCTGACAGGGGCCAGCCCCAGCATTTT.

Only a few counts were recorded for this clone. CDR3 sequence reads: CASSRGGNIDEQFF. The CDR3 DNA follows: TGTGCCAGCAGTCGAGGGGGCAATATCGATGAGCAGTTCTTC. This rearrangement joins TRBV2 to TRBJ2-1, with TRBD1 matching over 7 bases. Trimming at V came to 5 bases and at J to 8 bases, leaving 9 bases not matched to a gene. Germline CDR1 is SNHLY and CDR2 is FYNNEI. This CDR3 is built from 14 residues.

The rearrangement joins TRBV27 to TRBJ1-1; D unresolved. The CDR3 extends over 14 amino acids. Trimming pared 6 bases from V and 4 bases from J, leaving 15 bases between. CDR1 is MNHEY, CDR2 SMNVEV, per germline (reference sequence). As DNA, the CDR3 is TGTGCCAGCAGGGTCCGGAGTGGAGGCACTGAAGCTTTCTTT. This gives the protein CASRVRSGGTEAFF.

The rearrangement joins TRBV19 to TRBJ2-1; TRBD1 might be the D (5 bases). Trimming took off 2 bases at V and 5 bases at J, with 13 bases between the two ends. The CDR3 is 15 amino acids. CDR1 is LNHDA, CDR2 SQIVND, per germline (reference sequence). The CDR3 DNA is TGTGCCAGTAGTATAAGACAGTCAGGGAACAATGAGCAGTTCTTC. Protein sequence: CASSIRQSGNNEQFF.

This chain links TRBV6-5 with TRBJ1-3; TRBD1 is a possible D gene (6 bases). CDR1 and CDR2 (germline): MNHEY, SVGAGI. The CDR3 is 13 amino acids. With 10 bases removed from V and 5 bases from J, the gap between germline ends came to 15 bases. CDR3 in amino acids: CATTDSGRNTIYF. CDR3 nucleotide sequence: TGTGCCACCACGGACAGCGGCAGAAACACCATATATTTT.

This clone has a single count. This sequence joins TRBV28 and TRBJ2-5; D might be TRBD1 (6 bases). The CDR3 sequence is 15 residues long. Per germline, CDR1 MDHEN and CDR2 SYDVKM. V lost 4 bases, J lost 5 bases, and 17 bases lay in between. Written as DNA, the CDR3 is TGTGCCAGCAGTTCGAGACAGGCCGCCCGTGAGACCCAGTACTTC. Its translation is CASSSRQAARETQYF.

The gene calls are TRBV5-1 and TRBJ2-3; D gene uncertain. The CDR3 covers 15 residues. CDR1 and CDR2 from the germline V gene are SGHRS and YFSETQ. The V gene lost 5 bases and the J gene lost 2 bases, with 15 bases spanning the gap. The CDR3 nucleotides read TGCGCCAGCAGTTTACAATCCAAGATCACAGATACGCAGTATTTT. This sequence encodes CASSLQSKITDTQYF. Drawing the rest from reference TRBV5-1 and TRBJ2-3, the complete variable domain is KAGVTQTPRYLIKTRGQQVTLSCSPISGHRSVSWYQQTPGQGLQFLFEYFSETQRNKGNFPGRFSGRQFSNSRSEMNVSTLELGDSALYLCASSLQSKITDTQYFGPGTRLTVL.

The CDR3, as DNA: TGCGCCAGCAGCAAGGAGGACAGAACGAACACCGGGGAGCTGTTTTTT. Protein sequence: CASSKEDRTNTGELFF. The chain carries TRBV5-1 and TRBJ2-2; D might be TRBD1 (6 bases). Germline CDR1 reads SGHRS; CDR2 reads YFSETQ. This CDR3 has 16 residues. The germline V and J ends were trimmed by 4 bases and 0 bases, with 13 bases remaining between them.

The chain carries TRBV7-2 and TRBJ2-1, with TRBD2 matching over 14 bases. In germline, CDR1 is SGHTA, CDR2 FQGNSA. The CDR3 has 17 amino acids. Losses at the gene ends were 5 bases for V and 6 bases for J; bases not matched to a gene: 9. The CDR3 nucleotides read TGTGCCAGCAGCACACACGGGACTAGCGGGGGAACCAATGAGCAGTTCTTC. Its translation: CASSTHGTSGGTNEQFF.

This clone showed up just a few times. The chain's CDR3 is CASSLGGGTEAFF. Here the CDR3 DNA reads TGTGCCAGCAGCCTAGGGGGGGGGACTGAAGCTTTCTTT. The chain links TRBV12-3 or TRBV12-4 to TRBJ1-1; D perhaps matches TRBD1 (6 bases). With 6 bases removed from V and 5 bases from J, the gap between germline ends came to 13 bases. This CDR3 comprises 13 residues.

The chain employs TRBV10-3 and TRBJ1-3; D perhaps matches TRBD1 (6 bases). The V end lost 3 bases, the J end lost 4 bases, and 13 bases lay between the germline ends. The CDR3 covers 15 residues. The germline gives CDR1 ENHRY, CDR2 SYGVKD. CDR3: CAISEIPGAGNTIYF. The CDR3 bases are TGTGCCATCAGTGAAATACCAGGGGCCGGAAACACCATATATTTT.

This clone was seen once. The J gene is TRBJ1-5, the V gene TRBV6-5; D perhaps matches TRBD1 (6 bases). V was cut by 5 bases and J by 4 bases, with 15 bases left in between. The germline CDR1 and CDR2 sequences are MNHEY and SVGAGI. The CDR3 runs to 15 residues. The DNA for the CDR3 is TGTGCCAGCAGTCCGGGACAAGGCCTAAATCAGCCCCAGCATTTT. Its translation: CASSPGQGLNQPQHF.

CDR3 DNA: TGTGCCACCAGTGATTCTCCTAGCGGGGCCTCCTACAATGAGCAGTTCTTC. Amino acids: CATSDSPSGASYNEQFF. The V and J genes are TRBV24-1 and TRBJ2-1, with 9 bases lining up with TRBD2. Germline V lookup: CDR1 KGHDR, CDR2 SFDVKD. This CDR3 region has 17 residues. Losses at the gene ends were 2 bases for V and 0 bases for J; bases not matched to a gene: 4.

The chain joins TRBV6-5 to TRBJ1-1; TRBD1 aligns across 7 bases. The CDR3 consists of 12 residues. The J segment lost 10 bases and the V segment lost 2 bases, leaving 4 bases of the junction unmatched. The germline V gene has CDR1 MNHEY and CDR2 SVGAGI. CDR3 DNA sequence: TGTGCCAGCAGTTACCCCCAGGGGGGAGCTTTCTTT. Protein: CASSYPQGGAFF.

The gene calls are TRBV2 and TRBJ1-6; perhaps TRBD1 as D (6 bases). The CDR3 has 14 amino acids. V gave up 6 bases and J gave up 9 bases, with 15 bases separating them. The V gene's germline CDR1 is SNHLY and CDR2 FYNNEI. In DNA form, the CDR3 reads TGTGCCAGCAGGGATTGGACAGAGGGTTCACCCCTCCACTTT. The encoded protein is CASRDWTEGSPLHF.

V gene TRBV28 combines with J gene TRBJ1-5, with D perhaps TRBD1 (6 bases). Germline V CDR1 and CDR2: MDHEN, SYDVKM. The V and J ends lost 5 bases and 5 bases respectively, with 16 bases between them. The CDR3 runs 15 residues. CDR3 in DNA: TGTGCCAGCAGTACGCCGGGGGGCTCGGATCAGCCCCAGCATTTT. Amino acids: CASSTPGGSDQPQHF.

The CDR3 loop is CASSWGRISPLHF. The CDR3 region has the DNA TGTGCCAGCAGTTGGGGGCGGATTTCACCCCTCCACTTT. The chain couples TRBV27 to TRBJ1-6; tentative D call: TRBD1 (6 bases). V dropped 4 bases and J dropped 9 bases, with 10 bases sitting between them. CDR3 length equals 13 residues. From germline, CDR1 is MNHEY and CDR2 SMNVEV (reference sequence).

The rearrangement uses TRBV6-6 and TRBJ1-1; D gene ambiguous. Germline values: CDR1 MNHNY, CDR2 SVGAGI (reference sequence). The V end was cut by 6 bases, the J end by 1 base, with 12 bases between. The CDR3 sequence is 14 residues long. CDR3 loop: CASRTPRENTEAFF. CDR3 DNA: TGTGCCAGCAGGACCCCGAGGGAGAACACTGAAGCTTTCTTT.

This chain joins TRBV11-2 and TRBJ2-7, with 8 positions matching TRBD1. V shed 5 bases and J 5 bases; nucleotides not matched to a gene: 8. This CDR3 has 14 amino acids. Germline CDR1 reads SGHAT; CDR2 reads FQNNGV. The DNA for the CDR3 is TGTGCCAGCAGCCCCAGGGGGCTCGGCGACGAGCAGTACTTC. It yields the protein CASSPRGLGDEQYF.

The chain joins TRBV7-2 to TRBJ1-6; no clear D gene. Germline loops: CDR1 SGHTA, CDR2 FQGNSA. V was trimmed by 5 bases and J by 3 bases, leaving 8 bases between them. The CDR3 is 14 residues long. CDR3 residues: CASSIHNYNSPLHF. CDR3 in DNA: TGTGCCAGCAGCATACACAACTATAATTCACCCCTCCACTTT. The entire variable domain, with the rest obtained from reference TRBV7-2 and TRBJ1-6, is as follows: GAGVSQSPSNKVTEKGKDVELRCDPISGHTALYWYRQSLGQGLEFLIYFQGNSAPDKSGLPSDRFSAERTGGSVSTLTIQRTQQEDSAVYLCASSIHNYNSPLHFGNGTRLTVT.

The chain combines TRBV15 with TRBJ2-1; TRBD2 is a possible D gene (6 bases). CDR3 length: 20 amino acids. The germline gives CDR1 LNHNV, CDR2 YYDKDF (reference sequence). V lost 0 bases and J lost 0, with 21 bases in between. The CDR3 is CATSRDSLAPRESSYNEQFF. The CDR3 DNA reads TGTGCCACCAGCAGAGACTCCCTAGCCCCCCGGGAGAGCTCCTACAATGAGCAGTTCTTC.

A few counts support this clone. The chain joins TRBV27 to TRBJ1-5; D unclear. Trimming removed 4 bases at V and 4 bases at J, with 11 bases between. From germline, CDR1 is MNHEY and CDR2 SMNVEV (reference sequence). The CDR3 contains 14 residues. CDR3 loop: CASSYRGQNQPQHF. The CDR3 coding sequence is TGTGCCAGCAGTTACCGGGGTCAAAATCAGCCCCAGCATTTT.

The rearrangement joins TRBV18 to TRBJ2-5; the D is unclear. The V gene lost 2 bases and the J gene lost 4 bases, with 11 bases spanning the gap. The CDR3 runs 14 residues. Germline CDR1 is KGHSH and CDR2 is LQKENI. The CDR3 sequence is CASSPRTERETQYF. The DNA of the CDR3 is TGTGCCAGCTCACCAAGAACAGAAAGAGAGACCCAGTACTTC.

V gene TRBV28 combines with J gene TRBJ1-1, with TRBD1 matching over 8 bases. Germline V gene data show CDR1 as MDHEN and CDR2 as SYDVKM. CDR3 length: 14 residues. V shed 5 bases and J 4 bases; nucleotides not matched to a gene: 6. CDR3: CASSRGQAATEAFF. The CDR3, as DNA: TGTGCCAGCAGTAGGGGACAGGCGGCCACTGAAGCTTTCTTT.

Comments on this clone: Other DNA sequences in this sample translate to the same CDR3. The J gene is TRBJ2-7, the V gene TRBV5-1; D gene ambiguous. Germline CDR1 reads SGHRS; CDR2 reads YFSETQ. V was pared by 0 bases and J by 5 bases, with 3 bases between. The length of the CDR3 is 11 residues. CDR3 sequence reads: CASSLANEQYF. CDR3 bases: TGCGCCAGCAGCTTGGCCAACGAGCAGTACTTC.

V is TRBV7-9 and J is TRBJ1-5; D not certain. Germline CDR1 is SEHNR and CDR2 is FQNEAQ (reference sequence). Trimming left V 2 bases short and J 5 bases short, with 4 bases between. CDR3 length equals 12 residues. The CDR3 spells CASSLPDQPQHF. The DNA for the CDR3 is TGTGCCAGCAGCTTACCCGATCAGCCCCAGCATTTT.

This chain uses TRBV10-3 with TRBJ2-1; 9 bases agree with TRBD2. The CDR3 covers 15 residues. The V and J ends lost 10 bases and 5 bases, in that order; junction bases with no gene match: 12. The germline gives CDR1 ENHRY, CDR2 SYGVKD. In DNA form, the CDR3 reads TGTGCCACCAAAGGGGCGGGAGGGGCCAACAATGAGCAGTTCTTC. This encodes CATKGAGGANNEQFF.